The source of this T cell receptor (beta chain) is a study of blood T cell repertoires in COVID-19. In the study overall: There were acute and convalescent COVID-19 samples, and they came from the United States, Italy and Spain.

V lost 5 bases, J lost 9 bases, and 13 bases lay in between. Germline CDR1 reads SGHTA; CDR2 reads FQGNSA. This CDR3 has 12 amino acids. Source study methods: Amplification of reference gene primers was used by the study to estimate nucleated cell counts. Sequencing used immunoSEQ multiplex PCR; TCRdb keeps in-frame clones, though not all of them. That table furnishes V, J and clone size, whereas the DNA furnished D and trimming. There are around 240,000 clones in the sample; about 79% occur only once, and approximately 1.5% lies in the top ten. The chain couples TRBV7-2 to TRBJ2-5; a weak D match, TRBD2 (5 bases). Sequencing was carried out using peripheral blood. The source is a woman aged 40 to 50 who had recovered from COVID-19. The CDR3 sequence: CASSIYREAQYF. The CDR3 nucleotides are TGTGCCAGCAGCATATACCGGGAAGCCCAGTACTTC.